This TCR beta chain was found in a study of response to subunit inactivated influenza vaccine. Germline values: CDR1 SEHNR, CDR2 FQNEAQ (reference sequence). Between the trimmed V and J ends, which lost 0 bases and 0 bases, there was a span of 12 bases. The CDR3 is 16 residues long. Study results and limitations: Authors suggested that a seasonal influenza vaccination recruits few new T cells each time.

TCRdb ran MiXCR on the RT-PCR reads and lists one entry per CDR3 protein. In the table there are 650,000 to 850,000 distinct CDR3 sequences, 14% of which are singletons. Concerning this clonotype: The antigen remains unidentified.

The chain carries TRBV7-9 and TRBJ2-7; D unresolved. Sample: PBMCs from blood, taken less than 15 days before vaccination. This TCR came from a man between 45 and 60 years old who received an inactivated influenza vaccine. The CDR3 nucleotides are TGTGCCAGCAGCTTAGCCCCGGGCCTGACCTCCTACGAGCAGTACTTC. Amino acids: CASSLAPGLTSYEQYF.